This TCR beta chain was obtained from a study of cytomegalovirus exposure and HLA in healthy donors. Findings and caveats of the study: Most TCR beta V segments were productive about 87% or about 30% of the time in an earlier analysis. Later analysis demonstrated an association between a missense DCLRE1C variant and TCR beta V- and J-gene trimming. The dataset shows that most TCR sequences were rare, while some public TCRs occurred in many donors.

The CDR3 contains 14 residues. Trimming took off 4 bases at V and 0 bases at J, with 6 bases between the two ends. CDR1 and CDR2 (germline): SGHTA, FQGTGA. It was with 60 Vbeta and 13 Jbeta primers that the PCR ran. The table came from immunoSEQ multiplex PCR; TCRdb's copy has only in-frame clones and leaves some out. The repertoire includes roughly 150,000 clones, 75% to 80% of them detected once, and around 2% sits in the top ten. Details on this clone: Its antigen is undetermined.

The chain combines TRBV7-3 with TRBJ2-2, with D tentatively TRBD2 (6 bases). This receptor was obtained from a man aged 30 to 39 in good health and CMV-seronegative. Sample: PBMCs. This chain's CDR3 is CASSSGANTGELFF. The CDR3 DNA reads TGTGCCAGCAGCTCGGGAGCGAACACCGGGGAGCTGTTTTTT.